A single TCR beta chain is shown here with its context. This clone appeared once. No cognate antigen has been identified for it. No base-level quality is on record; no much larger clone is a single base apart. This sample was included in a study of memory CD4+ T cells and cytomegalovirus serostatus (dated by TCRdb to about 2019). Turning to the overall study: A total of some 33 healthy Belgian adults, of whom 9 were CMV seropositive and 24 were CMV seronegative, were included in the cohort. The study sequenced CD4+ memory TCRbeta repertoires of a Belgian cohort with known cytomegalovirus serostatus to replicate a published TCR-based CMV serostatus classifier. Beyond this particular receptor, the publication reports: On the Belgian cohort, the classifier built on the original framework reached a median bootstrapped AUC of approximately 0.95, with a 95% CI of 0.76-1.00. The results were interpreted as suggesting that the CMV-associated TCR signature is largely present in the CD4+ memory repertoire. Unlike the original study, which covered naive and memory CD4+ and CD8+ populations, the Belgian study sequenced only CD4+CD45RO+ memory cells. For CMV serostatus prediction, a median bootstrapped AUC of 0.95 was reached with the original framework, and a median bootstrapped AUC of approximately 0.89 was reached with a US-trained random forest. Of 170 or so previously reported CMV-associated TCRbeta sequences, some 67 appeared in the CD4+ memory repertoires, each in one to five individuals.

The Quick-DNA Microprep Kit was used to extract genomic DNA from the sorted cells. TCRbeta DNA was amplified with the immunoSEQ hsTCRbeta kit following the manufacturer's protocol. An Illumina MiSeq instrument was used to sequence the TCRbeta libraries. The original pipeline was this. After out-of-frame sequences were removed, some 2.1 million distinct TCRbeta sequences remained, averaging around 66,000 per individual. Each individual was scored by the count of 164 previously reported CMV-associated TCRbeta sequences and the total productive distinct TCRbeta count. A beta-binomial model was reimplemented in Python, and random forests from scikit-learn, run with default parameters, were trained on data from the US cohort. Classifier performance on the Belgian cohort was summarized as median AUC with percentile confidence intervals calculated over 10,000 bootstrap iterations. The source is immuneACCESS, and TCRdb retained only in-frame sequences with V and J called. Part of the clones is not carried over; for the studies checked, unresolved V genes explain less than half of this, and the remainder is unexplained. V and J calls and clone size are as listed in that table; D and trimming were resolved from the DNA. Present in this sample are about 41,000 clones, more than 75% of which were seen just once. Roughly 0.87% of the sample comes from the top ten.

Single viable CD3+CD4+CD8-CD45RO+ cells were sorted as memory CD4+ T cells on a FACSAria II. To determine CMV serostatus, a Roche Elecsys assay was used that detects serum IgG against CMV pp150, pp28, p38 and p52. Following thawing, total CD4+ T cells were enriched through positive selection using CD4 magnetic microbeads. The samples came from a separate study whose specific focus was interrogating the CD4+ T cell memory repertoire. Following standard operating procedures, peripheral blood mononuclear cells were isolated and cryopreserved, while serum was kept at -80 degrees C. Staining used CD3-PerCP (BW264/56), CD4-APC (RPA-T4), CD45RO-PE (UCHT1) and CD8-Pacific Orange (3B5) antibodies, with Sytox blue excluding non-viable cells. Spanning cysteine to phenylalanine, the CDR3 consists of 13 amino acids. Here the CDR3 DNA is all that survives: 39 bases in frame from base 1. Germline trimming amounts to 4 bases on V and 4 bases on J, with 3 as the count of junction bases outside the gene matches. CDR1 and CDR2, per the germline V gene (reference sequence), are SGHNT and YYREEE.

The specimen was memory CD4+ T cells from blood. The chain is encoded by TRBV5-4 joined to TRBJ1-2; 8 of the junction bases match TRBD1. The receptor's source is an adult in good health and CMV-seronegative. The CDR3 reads CASSVTGVYGYTF. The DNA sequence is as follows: TGTGCCAGCAGCGTGACAGGGGTCTATGGCTACACCTTC.